This TCR beta chain was sequenced for a study of T cell repertoires in cytomegalovirus infection. Concerning this clonotype: As yet, its antigen is unknown.

Germline V gene sequence: CDR1 DFQATT, CDR2 SNEGSKA (reference sequence). Deletions cut 5 bases from V and 1 base from J, with 8 bases between. The CDR3 consists of 12 residues. One entry per CDR3 protein results from TCRdb running MiXCR on the reads. The repertoire includes about 570,000 distinct CDR3 sequences, under 45% of them detected once, and 48% sits in the top ten. The gene calls are TRBV20-1 and TRBJ1-1; D is unclear. The sequence was obtained from a human donor in good health (CMV status not recorded). Some clones in this sample may be carry-over from other donors' samples. The sequencing here drew on cultured PBMCs, taken from culture after CMV antigen stimulation. The CDR3 region is CSAVPPNTEAFF. In DNA, the CDR3 is TGCAGTGCTGTCCCCCCGAACACTGAAGCTTTCTTT.